Here is one T cell receptor (beta chain) with its context. Antigen: not known. This specimen comes from a study of early T cells in non-severe SARS-CoV-2 infection. The study, taken as a whole, reports: Reliance on VDJdb matching favored anti-spike CD8 responses; private and CD4 specificities were missed.

V shed 1 base, J shed 5 bases, and the junction held 9 bases outside the gene matches. The CDR3 is made up of 15 amino acids. Germline values: CDR1 SQVTM, CDR2 ANQGSEA. Attachment of unique molecular identifiers was made to individual cDNA molecules. TCRdb called the 5' RACE reads again in MiXCR, with one record for every CDR3 protein. The top ten clones hold approximately 12% of a sample with 75,000 to 80,000 distinct CDR3 sequences, about 11% of them seen once. The V call is TRBV29-1, the J call TRBJ2-3; TRBD2 agrees at 7 bases. This sequence was found in an adult who was a healthcare worker with PCR-confirmed SARS-CoV-2 infection or an uninfected control (not recorded which). The sample was whole blood, taken at baseline. Written as DNA, the CDR3 is TGCAGCGTTGAAGCAGGACTAGGAAACGTAGATACGCAGTATTTT. As protein: CSVEAGLGNVDTQYF.